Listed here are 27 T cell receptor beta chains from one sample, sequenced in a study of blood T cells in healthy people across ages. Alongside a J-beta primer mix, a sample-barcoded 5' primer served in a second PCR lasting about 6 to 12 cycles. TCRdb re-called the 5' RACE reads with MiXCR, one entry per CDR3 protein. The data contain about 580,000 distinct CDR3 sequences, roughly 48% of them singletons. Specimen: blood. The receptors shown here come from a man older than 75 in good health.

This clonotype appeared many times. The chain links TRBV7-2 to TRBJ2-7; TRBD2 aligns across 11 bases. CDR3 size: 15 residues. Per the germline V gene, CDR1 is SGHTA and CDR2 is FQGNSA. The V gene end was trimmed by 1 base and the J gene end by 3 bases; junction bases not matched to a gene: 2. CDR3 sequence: CASSLETSGVYEQYF. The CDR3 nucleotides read TGTGCCAGCAGCTTAGAGACTAGCGGGGTCTACGAGCAGTACTTC. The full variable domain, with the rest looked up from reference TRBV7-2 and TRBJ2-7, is GAGVSQSPSNKVTEKGKDVELRCDPISGHTALYWYRQSLGQGLEFLIYFQGNSAPDKSGLPSDRFSAERTGGSVSTLTIQRTQQEDSAVYLCASSLETSGVYEQYFGPGTRLTVT.

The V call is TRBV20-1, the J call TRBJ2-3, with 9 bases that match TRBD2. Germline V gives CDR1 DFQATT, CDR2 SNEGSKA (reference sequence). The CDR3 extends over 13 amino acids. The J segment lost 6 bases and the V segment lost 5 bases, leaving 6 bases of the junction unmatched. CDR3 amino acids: CSAPGLAGDTQYF. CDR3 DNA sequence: TGCAGTGCTCCGGGACTAGCTGGTGATACGCAGTATTTT.

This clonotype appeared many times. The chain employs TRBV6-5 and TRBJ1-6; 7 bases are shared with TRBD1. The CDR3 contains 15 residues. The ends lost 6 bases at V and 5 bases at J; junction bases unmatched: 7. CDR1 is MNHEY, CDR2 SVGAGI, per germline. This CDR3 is CASRKGTVNNSPLHF. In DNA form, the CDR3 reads TGTGCCAGCAGAAAAGGGACAGTAAATAATTCACCCCTCCACTTT.

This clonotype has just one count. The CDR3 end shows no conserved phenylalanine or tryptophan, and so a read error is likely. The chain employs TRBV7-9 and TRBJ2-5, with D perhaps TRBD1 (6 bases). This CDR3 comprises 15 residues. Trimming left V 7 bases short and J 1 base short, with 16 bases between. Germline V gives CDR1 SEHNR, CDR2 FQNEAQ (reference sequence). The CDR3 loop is CASIPRYRAQETQYY. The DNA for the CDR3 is TGTGCCAGCATCCCTCGGTACAGGGCCCAAGAGACCCAGTACTAC.

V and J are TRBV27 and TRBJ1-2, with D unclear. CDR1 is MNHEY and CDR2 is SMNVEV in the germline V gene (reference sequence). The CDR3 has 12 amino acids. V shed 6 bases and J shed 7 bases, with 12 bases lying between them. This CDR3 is CASRSDAAGYTF. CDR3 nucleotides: TGTGCCAGCAGATCGGACGCAGCTGGCTACACCTTC.

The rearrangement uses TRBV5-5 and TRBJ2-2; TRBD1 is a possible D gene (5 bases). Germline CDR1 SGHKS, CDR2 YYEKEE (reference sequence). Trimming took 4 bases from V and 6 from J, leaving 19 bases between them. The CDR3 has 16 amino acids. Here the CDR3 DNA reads TGTGCCAGCAGCCCCTTGGGGCAGCGAGAGCCCGGGGAGCTGTTTTTT. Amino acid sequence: CASSPLGQREPGELFF.

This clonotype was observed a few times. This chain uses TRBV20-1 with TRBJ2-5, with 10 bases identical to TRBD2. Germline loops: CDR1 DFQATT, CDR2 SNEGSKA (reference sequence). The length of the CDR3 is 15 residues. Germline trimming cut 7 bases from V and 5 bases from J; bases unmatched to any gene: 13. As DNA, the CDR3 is TGCAGTGTCATAGTGAATAGCGGGAGGTTGGAGACCCAGTACTTC. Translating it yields CSVIVNSGRLETQYF.

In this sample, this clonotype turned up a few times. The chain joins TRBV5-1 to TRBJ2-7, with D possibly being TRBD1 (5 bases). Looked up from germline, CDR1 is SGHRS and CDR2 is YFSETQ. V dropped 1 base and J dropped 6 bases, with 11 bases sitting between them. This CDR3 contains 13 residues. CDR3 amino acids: CASSLQTALEQYF. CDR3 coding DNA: TGCGCCAGCAGCTTGCAGACAGCCCTCGAGCAGTACTTC.

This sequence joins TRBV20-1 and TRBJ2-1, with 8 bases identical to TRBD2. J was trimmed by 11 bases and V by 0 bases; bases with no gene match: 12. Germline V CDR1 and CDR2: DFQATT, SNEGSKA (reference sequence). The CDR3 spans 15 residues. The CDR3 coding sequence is TGCAGTGCTAGAGATTTAGCGGGGCCTATTAGACAGCAGTTCTTC. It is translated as CSARDLAGPIRQQFF.

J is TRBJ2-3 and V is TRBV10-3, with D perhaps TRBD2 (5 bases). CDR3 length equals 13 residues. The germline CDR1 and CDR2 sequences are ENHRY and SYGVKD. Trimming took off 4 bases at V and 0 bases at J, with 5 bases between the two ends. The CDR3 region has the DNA TGTGCCATCAGTGGGGAGAGCACAGATACGCAGTATTTT. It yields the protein CAISGESTDTQYF.

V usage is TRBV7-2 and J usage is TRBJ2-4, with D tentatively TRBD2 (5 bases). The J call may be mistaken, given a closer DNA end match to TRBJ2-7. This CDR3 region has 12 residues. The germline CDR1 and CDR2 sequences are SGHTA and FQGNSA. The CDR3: CASSLHRGEQYF. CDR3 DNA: TGTGCCAGCAGCTTGCACCGGGGCGAGCAGTACTTC.

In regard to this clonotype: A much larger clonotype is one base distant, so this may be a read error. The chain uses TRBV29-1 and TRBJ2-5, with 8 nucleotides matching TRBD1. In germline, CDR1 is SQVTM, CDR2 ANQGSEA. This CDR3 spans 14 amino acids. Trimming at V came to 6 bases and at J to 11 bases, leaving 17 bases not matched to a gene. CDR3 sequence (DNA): TGCAGCGTCGTCCGGACAGGGCTGGACAATGAGCAGTACTTC. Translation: CSVVRTGLDNEQYF. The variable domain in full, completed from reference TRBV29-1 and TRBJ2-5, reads SAVISQKPSRDICQRGTSLTIQCQVDSQVTMMFWYRQQPGQSLTLIATANQGSEATYESGFVIDKFPISRPNLTFSTLTVSNMSPEDSSIYLCSVVRTGLDNEQYFGPGTRLLVL.

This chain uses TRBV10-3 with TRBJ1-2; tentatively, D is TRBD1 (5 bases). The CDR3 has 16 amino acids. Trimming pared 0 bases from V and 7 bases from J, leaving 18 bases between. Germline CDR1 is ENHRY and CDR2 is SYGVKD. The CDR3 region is CAISESKGRELPGYTF. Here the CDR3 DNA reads TGTGCCATCAGTGAGTCAAAGGGCAGGGAACTACCTGGCTACACCTTC.

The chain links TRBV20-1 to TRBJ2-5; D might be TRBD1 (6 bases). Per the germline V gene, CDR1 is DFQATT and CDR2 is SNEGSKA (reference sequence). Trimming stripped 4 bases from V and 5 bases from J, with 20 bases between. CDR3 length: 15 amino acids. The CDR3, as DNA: TGCAGTGCTACGTCGACAGGTCCTCTCAAGGAGACCCAGTACTTC. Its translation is CSATSTGPLKETQYF.

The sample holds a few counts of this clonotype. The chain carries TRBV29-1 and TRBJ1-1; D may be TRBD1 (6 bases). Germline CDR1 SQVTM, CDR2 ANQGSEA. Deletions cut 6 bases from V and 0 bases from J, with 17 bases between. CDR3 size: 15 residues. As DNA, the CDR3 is TGCAGCGTAGTTAAGCCGGGACAAATGAACACTGAAGCTTTCTTT. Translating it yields CSVVKPGQMNTEAFF. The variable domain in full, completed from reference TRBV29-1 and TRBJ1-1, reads SAVISQKPSRDICQRGTSLTIQCQVDSQVTMMFWYRQQPGQSLTLIATANQGSEATYESGFVIDKFPISRPNLTFSTLTVSNMSPEDSSIYLCSVVKPGQMNTEAFFGQGTRLTVV.

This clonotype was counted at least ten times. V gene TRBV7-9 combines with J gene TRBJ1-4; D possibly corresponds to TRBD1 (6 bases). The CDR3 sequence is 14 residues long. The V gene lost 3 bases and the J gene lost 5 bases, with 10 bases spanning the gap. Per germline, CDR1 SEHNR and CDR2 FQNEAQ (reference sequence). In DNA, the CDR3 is TGTGCCAGCAGCTTGGGCAGGGGAAATGAAAAACTGTTTTTT. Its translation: CASSLGRGNEKLFF.

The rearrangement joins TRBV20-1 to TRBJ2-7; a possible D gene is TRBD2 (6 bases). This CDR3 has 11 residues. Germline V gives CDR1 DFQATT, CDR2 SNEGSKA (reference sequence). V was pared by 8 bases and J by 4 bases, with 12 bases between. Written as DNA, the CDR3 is TGCAGTTTAAGTGGGGGGTACGAGCAGTACTTC. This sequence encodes CSLSGGYEQYF.

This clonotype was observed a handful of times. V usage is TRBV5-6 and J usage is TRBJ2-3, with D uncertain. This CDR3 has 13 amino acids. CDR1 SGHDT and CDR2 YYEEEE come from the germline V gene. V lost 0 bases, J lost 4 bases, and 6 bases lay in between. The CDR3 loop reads CASSLVVADTQYF. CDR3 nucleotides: TGTGCCAGCAGCTTGGTCGTCGCAGATACGCAGTATTTT. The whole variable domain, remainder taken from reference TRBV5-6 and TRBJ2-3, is DAGVTQSPTHLIKTRGQQVTLRCSPKSGHDTVSWYQQALGQGPQFIFQYYEEEERQRGNFPDRFSGHQFPNYSSELNVNALLLGDSALYLCASSLVVADTQYFGPGTRLTVL.

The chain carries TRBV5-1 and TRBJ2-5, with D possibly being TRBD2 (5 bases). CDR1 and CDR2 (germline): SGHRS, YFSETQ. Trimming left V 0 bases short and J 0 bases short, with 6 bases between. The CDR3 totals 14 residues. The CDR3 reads CASSLAGDQETQYF. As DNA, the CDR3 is TGCGCCAGCAGCTTGGCCGGGGACCAAGAGACCCAGTACTTC. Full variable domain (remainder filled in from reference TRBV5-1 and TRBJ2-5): KAGVTQTPRYLIKTRGQQVTLSCSPISGHRSVSWYQQTPGQGLQFLFEYFSETQRNKGNFPGRFSGRQFSNSRSEMNVSTLELGDSALYLCASSLAGDQETQYFGPGTRLLVL.

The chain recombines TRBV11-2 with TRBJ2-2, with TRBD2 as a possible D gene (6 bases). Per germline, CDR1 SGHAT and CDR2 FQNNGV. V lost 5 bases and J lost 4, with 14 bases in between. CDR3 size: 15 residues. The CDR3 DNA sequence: TGTGCCAGCAGCAAGGGACGAGCGGGCACCGGGGAGCTGTTTTTT. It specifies CASSKGRAGTGELFF. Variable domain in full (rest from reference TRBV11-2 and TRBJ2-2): EAGVAQSPRYKIIEKRQSVAFWCNPISGHATLYWYQQILGQGPKLLIQFQNNGVVDDSQLPKDRFSAERLKGVDSTLKIQPAKLEDSAVYLCASSKGRAGTGELFFGEGSRLTVL.

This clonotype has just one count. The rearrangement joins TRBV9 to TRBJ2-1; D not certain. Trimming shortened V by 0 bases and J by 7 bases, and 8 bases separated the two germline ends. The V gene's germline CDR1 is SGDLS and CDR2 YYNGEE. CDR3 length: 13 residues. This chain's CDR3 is CASSVAVRNEQFF. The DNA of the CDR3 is TGTGCCAGCAGCGTAGCTGTTAGGAATGAGCAGTTCTTC. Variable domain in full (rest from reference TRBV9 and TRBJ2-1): DSGVTQTPKHLITATGQRVTLRCSPRSGDLSVYWYQQSLDQGLQFLIQYYNGEERAKGNILERFSAQQFPDLHSELNLSSLELGDSALYFCASSVAVRNEQFFGPGTRLTVL.

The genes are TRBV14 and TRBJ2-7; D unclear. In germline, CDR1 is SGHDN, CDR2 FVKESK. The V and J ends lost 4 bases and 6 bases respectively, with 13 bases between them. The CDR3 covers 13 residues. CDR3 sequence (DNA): TGTGCCAGCAGCCCCGACATAGACTTCGAGCAGTACTTC. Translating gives CASSPDIDFEQYF.

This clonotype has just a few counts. The CDR3 sequence: CASLPMELAGTDTQYF. For the CDR3, the DNA is TGTGCCAGCCTGCCGATGGAACTAGCGGGCACAGATACGCAGTATTTT. V gene TRBV27 combines with J gene TRBJ2-3; TRBD2 agrees at 8 bases. CDR1 and CDR2 (germline): MNHEY, SMNVEV (reference sequence). CDR3 length: 16 residues. V was pared by 8 bases and J by 1 base, with 11 bases of the junction left unmatched.

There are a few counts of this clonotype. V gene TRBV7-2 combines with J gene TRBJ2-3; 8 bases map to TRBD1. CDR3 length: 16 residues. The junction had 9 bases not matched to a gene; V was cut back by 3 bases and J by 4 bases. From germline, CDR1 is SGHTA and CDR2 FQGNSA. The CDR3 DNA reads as TGTGCCAGCAGCTTCTCCAGGGACAGGCTGGCAGATACGCAGTATTTT. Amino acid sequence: CASSFSRDRLADTQYF.

The chain's CDR3 is CASSQDQASFYEQYF. CDR3 sequence (DNA): TGCGCCAGCAGCCAAGATCAAGCATCATTCTACGAGCAGTACTTC. The chain combines TRBV4-3 with TRBJ2-7; D is ambiguous. The CDR3 contains 15 residues. Trimming pared 0 bases from V and 3 bases from J, leaving 12 bases between. Germline CDR1 LGHNA, CDR2 YSLEER.

As DNA, the CDR3 is TGTGCCAGCAGTCCCGACCGGAGAGAGGTTGAGCAGTTCTTC. This sequence encodes CASSPDRREVEQFF. The chain has TRBV27 and TRBJ2-1; D is unresolved. The CDR3 has 14 residues. V dropped 5 bases and J dropped 9 bases, with 17 bases sitting between them. Per germline, CDR1 MNHEY and CDR2 SMNVEV (reference sequence).

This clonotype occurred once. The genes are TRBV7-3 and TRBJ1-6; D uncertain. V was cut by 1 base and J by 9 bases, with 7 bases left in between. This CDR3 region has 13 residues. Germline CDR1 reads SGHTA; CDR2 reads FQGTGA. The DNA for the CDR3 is TGTGCCAGCAGCTTAAGAGCTGGTTCACCCCTCCACTTT. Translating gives CASSLRAGSPLHF.